Each of the 8 T cell receptor beta chains below was sequenced from the same sample in a study of T cell responses to AZD1222 COVID-19 vaccine. The assay was immunoSEQ multiplex PCR, and TCRdb's table has in-frame clones only and misses some. Of about 120,000 clones listed, 91% are singletons. The input for sequencing was peripheral blood, taken on day 0 of AZD1222 vaccination. The source of these receptors is an adult in good health.

The chain couples TRBV18 to TRBJ2-5; 8 bases are shared with TRBD2. The CDR3 sequence is 16 residues long. From germline, CDR1 is KGHSH and CDR2 LQKENI. V lost 1 base and J lost 4; bases outside the gene matches: 8. For the CDR3, the DNA is TGTGCCAGCTCACCACTCTCAGCGGGAGCCCCAGAGACCCAGTACTTC. It yields the protein CASSPLSAGAPETQYF. Full variable domain (remainder filled in from reference TRBV18 and TRBJ2-5): NAGVMQNPRHLVRRRGQEARLRCSPMKGHSHVYWYRQLPEEGLKFMVYLQKENIIDESGMPKERFSAEFPKEGPSILRIQQVVRGDSAAYFCASSPLSAGAPETQYFGPGTRLLVL.

The gene calls are TRBV12-3 or TRBV12-4 and TRBJ1-1; 7 nucleotides line up with TRBD1. The CDR3 sequence is 12 residues long. V lost 7 bases and J lost 8; bases outside the gene matches: 7. CDR3 amino acids: CASTRDSQEAFF. As DNA, the CDR3 is TGTGCCAGCACCAGGGACAGCCAAGAAGCTTTCTTT.

The chain uses TRBV29-1 and TRBJ2-1; D not resolved. V dropped 5 bases and J dropped 8 bases, with 13 bases sitting between them. The CDR3 loop spans 12 amino acids. Germline assignment: CDR1 SQVTM and CDR2 ANQGSEA. The CDR3 DNA reads as TGCAGCGTTTTACAGCGTCGGGATGAGCAGTTCTTC. Translation: CSVLQRRDEQFF.

The chain has TRBV5-1 and TRBJ1-6; no firm D call. The CDR3 extends over 14 amino acids. Germline values: CDR1 SGHRS, CDR2 YFSETQ. V gave up 4 bases and J gave up 7 bases, with 12 bases separating them. In DNA, the CDR3 is TGCGCCAGCAGCCACGGGGAGGCCAATTCACCCCTCCACTTT. This encodes CASSHGEANSPLHF.

The chain uses TRBV27 and TRBJ2-2, with TRBD1 identical over 7 bases. The CDR3 totals 15 residues. Germline V lookup: CDR1 MNHEY, CDR2 SMNVEV (reference sequence). The V segment lost 6 bases and the J segment 6 bases; nucleotides outside the gene matches: 10. The CDR3 loop is CASSQTGYPPGELFF. The DNA for the CDR3 is TGTGCCAGCAGCCAGACAGGGTATCCCCCCGGGGAGCTGTTTTTT.

The rearrangement uses TRBV5-1 and TRBJ1-3; D not certain. V gave up 4 bases and J gave up 3 bases, with 5 bases separating them. Germline-derived CDR1 and CDR2 are SGHRS and YFSETQ. There are 12 residues in the CDR3. In nucleotides, the CDR3 is TGCGCCAGCAGCCTTAGTGGAAACACCATATATTTT. Its protein is CASSLSGNTIYF.

This clone was seen only once. This rearrangement joins TRBV19 to TRBJ1-5; D is undetermined. V was cut by 0 bases and J by 9 bases, with 12 bases left in between. Looked up from germline, CDR1 is LNHDA and CDR2 is SQIVND (reference sequence). The CDR3 runs 14 residues. The CDR3 DNA follows: TGTGCCAGTAGTATAGATGGAAGTTCAGGGCCCCAGCATTTT. Its translation: CASSIDGSSGPQHF.

For this clone: The same CDR3 is also encoded by other DNA sequences in this sample. The V call is TRBV12-3 or TRBV12-4, the J call TRBJ1-1; tentative D call: TRBD1 (5 bases). The CDR3 loop spans 12 amino acids. Trimming took off 5 bases at V and 6 bases at J, with 10 bases between the two ends. The CDR3 coding sequence is TGTGCCAGCAGTCGTTTAGGGGCTGAAGCTTTCTTT. Translating gives CASSRLGAEAFF.